Listed below are T cell receptor beta chains from one sample, sequenced in a study of T-cell memory formation after mild COVID-19. TCRdb independently ran MiXCR on the 5' RACE reads; one entry per CDR3 protein. Here the sample spans some 450,000 distinct CDR3 sequences, roughly 18% being singletons. The sequencing sample was made of PBMCs or a T cell subset sorted from them (not recorded which). The origin of the receptors is a man in his late teens or twenties who had mild COVID-19 (a few samples of this study predate the infection). Cell type and time point are not known. CDR3s include the opening cysteine and the closing phenylalanine or tryptophan. The order of the fields is clone size, D gene, V gene, J gene, CDR3 protein, CDR3 DNA. The D gene is left open where the match is weak. Size is omitted from some rows. Given values are once, few, many or a class for expanded clones.

many	TRBD1	TRBV5-1	TRBJ1-1	CASSRTGVEAFF	TGCGCCAGCAGCCGGACAGGGGTTGAAGCTTTCTTT
.	.	TRBV7-2	TRBJ1-3	CASSPGGPGNTIYF	TGTGCCAGCAGCCCCGGGGGACCTGGAAACACCATATATTTT
few	.	TRBV27	TRBJ2-1	CATLSREQFF	TGTGCCACCCTGTCGCGGGAGCAGTTCTTC
few	.	TRBV6-2/TRBV6-3	TRBJ2-2	CASSGRLPSGELFF	TGTGCCAGCAGTGGGCGACTCCCATCTGGGGAGCTGTTTTTT
.	TRBD2	TRBV10-3	TRBJ2-5	CAISESRLAGQETQYF	TGTGCCATCAGTGAGTCGAGACTAGCGGGGCAAGAGACCCAGTACTTC
many	TRBD2	TRBV7-2	TRBJ2-3	CASSFSAGIERRDTQYF	TGTGCCAGCAGCTTTTCAGCGGGAATTGAGCGTCGGGATACGCAGTATTTT
few	.	TRBV7-2	TRBJ1-5	CASSLVGSTLSNQPQHF	TGTGCCAGCAGCTTAGTCGGGTCAACGCTTAGCAATCAGCCCCAGCATTTT
.	.	TRBV7-9	TRBJ1-6	CASSYGESPLHF	TGTGCCAGCAGCTACGGGGAATCACCCCTCCACTTT
few	.	TRBV6-6	TRBJ2-4	CASSYRQENIQYF	TGTGCCAGCAGTTACCGACAGGAAAACATTCAGTACTTC
.	.	TRBV7-2	TRBJ2-1	CASSPRLEGEQFF	TGTGCCAGCAGCCCTCGGTTAGAGGGTGAGCAGTTCTTC
many	TRBD2	TRBV12-5	TRBJ2-3	CASLFSGGYTDTQYF	TGTGCTAGTCTTTTTAGCGGGGGGTATACAGATACGCAGTATTTT
.	.	TRBV6-5	TRBJ1-4	CASSPRAGGSEKLFF	TGTGCCAGCAGTCCCCGGGCGGGGGGGAGTGAAAAACTGTTTTTT
.	TRBD1	TRBV7-9	TRBJ1-2	CASSLAQGANYGYTF	TGTGCCAGCAGCTTAGCCCAGGGGGCTAACTATGGCTACACCTTC
.	.	TRBV7-8	TRBJ1-3	CASTRSGQSGNTIYF	TGTGCCAGCACCCGGAGTGGGCAGTCAGGAAACACCATATATTTT
.	.	TRBV6-5	TRBJ1-1	CASSRDPRTEAFF	TGTGCCAGCAGCAGGGACCCCCGGACTGAAGCTTTCTTT